This TCR beta chain originates from a study of beta chain features in type 1 diabetes. As every portion of the isolated RNA was reverse transcribed, the sequencing read expressed TCRB transcripts. The protocol was immunoSEQ multiplex PCR, while the TCRdb copy is restricted to in-frame clones and leaves out a portion. The table lists fewer than 350,000 clones, 15% of them singletons. Overall study findings and caveats: Significant though moderate, a shortening of TCRB CDR3s appeared in all four CD4+ subsets of Type 1 diabetes patients.

This clone has more than one count but fewer than ten. Its matching antigen is unknown. V was clipped by 6 bases and J by 5 bases, with 7 bases between them. The CDR3 sequence is 10 residues long. Germline CDR1 reads SQVTM; CDR2 reads ANQGSEA. The J gene is TRBJ2-5, the V gene TRBV29-1, with D maybe TRBD2 (5 bases). This TCR was recovered from a young man with type 1 diabetes. Specimen: naive CD4+ T cells from blood. The CDR3 DNA reads as TGCAGCGTACCGGGGGAGACCCAGTACTTC. Protein sequence: CSVPGETQYF.